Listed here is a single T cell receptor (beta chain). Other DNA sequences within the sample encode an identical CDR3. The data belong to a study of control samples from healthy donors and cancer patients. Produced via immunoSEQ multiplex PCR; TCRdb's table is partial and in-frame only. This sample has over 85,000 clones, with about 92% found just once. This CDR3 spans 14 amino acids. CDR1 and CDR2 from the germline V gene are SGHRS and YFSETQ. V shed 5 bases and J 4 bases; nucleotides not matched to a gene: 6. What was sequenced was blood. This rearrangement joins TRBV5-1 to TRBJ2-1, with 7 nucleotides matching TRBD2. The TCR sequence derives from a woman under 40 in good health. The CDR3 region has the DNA TGCGCCAGCAGTCAGGGACTACTATACAATGAGCAGTTCTTC. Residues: CASSQGLLYNEQFF.